This TCR beta chain originates from a study of blood T cells in healthy people across ages. Germline CDR1 SNHLY, CDR2 FYNNEI. The junction had 7 bases not matched to a gene; V was cut back by 5 bases and J by 5 bases. The CDR3 covers 15 residues. The study recruited healthy Caucasian donors from Russia who were aged about 6 to 95. Per-sample yields of isolated PBMCs were at least 6 million. Study outcomes and limitations: The study found more naive CD4+ cells and higher diversity in long-lived than aged donors.

Primers used in a second PCR of about 6 to 11 cycles were a sample-barcoded 5' primer and a J-beta primer mix. Each TCR beta cDNA got a 12-nucleotide random molecular identifier. TCRdb re-called the 5' RACE reads through MiXCR, storing one row per CDR3 protein. The repertoire holds 1,500,000 or so distinct CDR3 sequences, 55% to 75% seen once, with approximately 7% in the top ten. About this clonotype: Its antigen is unidentified.

The sequence was collected from a man aged 18 to 29 in good health. The sequencing input was blood. The chain employs TRBV2 and TRBJ2-3; TRBD2 aligns across 10 bases. The CDR3 spells CASSFSGGSVDTQYF. The DNA of the CDR3 is TGTGCCAGCAGTTTTAGCGGGGGGTCGGTAGATACGCAGTATTTT.